The rows below give T cell receptor beta chains drawn from one sample of a study of blood T cells in healthy people across ages. MiXCR was run by TCRdb on the 5' RACE reads, yielding one entry per CDR3 protein. Of roughly 1.5 million distinct CDR3 sequences in the sample, approximately 39% are singletons; the top ten hold just over 4%. Sequenced: blood. All receptors derive from a woman aged 18-35 years in good health. Both conserved end residues are trimmed from each CDR3.

TRBV5-1	TRBJ1-1	ASSEDRTEAF
TRBV20-1	TRBJ2-2	SARLAVTGELF
TRBV6-6	TRBJ2-7	ASNQQGAITGEQY
TRBV29-1	TRBJ1-1	SVGPGMNTEAF
TRBV27	TRBJ1-3	ASSSGGPGNTIY
TRBV4-3	TRBJ1-2	ASSPRDSNYGYT
TRBV6-5	TRBJ1-5	ASSSRGLSNQPQH
TRBV12-3/TRBV12-4	TRBJ1-2	ASSLRGLVNYGYT
TRBV14	TRBJ1-2	ASSQVGTGSFYGYT
TRBV9	TRBJ2-1	ASSVVVGGEETQF
TRBV25-1	TRBJ2-5	ASSATRDIYQETQY
TRBV11-2	TRBJ1-2	ASSLDREGNYGYT
TRBV28	TRBJ2-1	ASSSTLAGTYNEQF
TRBV12-3/TRBV12-4	TRBJ1-2	ASSSQTGFYGYT
TRBV6-2/TRBV6-3	TRBJ2-7	ASSYSHGTSGSSYEQY
TRBV7-2	TRBJ1-2	ASSFGGNNYGYT
TRBV7-9	-	ASSLLAGKDFYNEQY
TRBV9	TRBJ2-5	ASSVQDQETQY
TRBV14	-	ASSRLSWTDKATQY
TRBV4-3	TRBJ2-7	ASSQGTGTGSYEQY
TRBV7-9	TRBJ1-5	ASSLGGLDNQPQH
TRBV4-3	TRBJ2-7	ASSPRRSTYEQY
TRBV20-1	TRBJ2-1	SARALAYEQF
TRBV12-3/TRBV12-4	TRBJ2-7	ASSFEGLVEQY
TRBV20-1	TRBJ1-2	SARVLKGGYT
TRBV4-1	TRBJ2-6	ASSQGVGGTGANVLT
TRBV7-2	TRBJ2-3	ASSVGRGLAVDTQY
TRBV24-1	TRBJ2-5	ATSDWRQETQY
TRBV27	TRBJ2-5	ASRGLGQGVPKPY
TRBV27	TRBJ2-1	ASSSPAEDPDSYNEQF
TRBV5-1	TRBJ1-1	ASSDRTGSSTEAF
TRBV7-2	TRBJ2-1	ASRERKSYNEQF
TRBV5-6	TRBJ1-2	ASSRGRGIDGYT
TRBV12-3/TRBV12-4	TRBJ1-1	ASSLRRQLNTEAF
TRBV7-9	TRBJ2-1	ASRHLAGLNEQF
TRBV2	TRBJ1-3	ASSGPGTGAGNTIY
TRBV20-1	TRBJ2-7	SARDLFAGGSYEQY
TRBV7-2	TRBJ2-4	ASSSTGLNTNEQY
TRBV12-3/TRBV12-4	-	ASSDGTEAEQY
TRBV4-3	TRBJ2-1	ASSQGGRFYNEQF
TRBV9	TRBJ2-5	ASSVEASGGRQETQY
TRBV7-3	TRBJ2-1	ASSLSGTGGRYNERF